This T cell receptor beta chain originates from a study of TIL therapy for anti-PD-1-resistant metastatic lung cancer. Time point defined: pre-treatment sample, taken before nivolumab and TIL therapy. The tumor samples were excised metastases, mostly pleural nodules or supraclavicular lymph nodes. This was the immunoSEQ v3 assay. Repertoires were generated with immunoSEQ multiplex PCR, while TCRdb's copy carries only in-frame clones and drops some. This sample has more than 8,000 clones, with 55% to 60% found just once. Germline lookup yields CDR1 SNHLY and CDR2 FYNNEI. This CDR3 has 13 residues. V lost 3 bases to trimming and J lost 4 bases, with 9 bases between them.

The source material was tumor tissue, sampled at baseline. The J gene is TRBJ2-5, the V gene TRBV2; either TRBD1 or TRBD2 may supply D (5 bases each). The TCR was taken from a person aged 25 to 85 with non-small cell lung cancer. The CDR3 nucleotides read TGTGCCAGCAGTGAGATGAGGGGAGAGACCCAGTACTTC. This codes for CASSEMRGETQYF.